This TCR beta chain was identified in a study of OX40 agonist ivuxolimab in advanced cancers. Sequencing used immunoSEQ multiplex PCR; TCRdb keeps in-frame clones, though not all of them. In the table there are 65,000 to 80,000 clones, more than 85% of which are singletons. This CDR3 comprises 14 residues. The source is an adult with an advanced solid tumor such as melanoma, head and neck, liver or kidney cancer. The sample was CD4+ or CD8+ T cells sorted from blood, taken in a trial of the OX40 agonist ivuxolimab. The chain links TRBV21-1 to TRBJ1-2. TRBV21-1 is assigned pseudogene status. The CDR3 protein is CASSKVLWNYGYTF. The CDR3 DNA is TGTGCCAGCAGCAAGGTCCTATGGAACTATGGCTACACCTTC.